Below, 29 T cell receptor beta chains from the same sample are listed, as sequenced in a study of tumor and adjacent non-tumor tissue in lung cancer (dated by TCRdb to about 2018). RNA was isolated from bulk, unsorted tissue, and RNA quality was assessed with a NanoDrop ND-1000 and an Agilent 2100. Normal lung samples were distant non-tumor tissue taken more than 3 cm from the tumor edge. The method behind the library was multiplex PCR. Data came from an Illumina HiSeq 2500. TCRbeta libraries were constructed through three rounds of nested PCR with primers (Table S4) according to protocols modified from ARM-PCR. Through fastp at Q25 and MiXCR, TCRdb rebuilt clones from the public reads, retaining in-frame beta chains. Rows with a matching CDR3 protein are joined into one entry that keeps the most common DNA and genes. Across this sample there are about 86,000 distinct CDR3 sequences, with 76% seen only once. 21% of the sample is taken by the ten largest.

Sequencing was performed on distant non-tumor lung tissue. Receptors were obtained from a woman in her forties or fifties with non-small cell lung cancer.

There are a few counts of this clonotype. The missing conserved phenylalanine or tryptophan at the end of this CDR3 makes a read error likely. DNA for the CDR3: TGCGCCAGCAGTCGGATACTAGGGGGGACAGATACGCAGTATCTT. It specifies CASSRILGGTDTQYL. The chain carries TRBV4-1 and TRBJ2-3, with D perhaps assigned TRBD1 or TRBD2 (6 bases each). Germline values: CDR1 MGHRA, CDR2 YSYEKL. The CDR3 consists of 15 residues. Trimming took 6 bases from V and 3 from J, leaving 16 bases between them.

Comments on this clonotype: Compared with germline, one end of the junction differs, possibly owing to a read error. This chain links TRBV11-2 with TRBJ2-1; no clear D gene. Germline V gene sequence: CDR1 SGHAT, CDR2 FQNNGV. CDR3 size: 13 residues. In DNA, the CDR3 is TGTGCCAGCAGTTTAAAGGCGGCCGATGAGCGGTTCTTC. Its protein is CASSLKAADERFF.

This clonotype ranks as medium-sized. Written as DNA, the CDR3 is TGTGCCAGCAGTTTGGGGACAGGGGAAGCTTTCTTT. Translation gives CASSLGTGEAFF. This chain joins TRBV12-3 or TRBV12-4 and TRBJ1-1; 9 bases line up with TRBD1. V gave up 3 bases and J gave up 8 bases; unmatched junction bases: 1. The CDR3 is made up of 12 amino acids.

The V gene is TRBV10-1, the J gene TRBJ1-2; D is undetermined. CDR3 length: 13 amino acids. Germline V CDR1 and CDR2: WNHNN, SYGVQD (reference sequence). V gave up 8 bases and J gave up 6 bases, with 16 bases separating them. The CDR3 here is CASRSRQSNGYTF. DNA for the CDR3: TGCGCCAGCCGTTCGAGACAAAGTAATGGCTACACCTTC.

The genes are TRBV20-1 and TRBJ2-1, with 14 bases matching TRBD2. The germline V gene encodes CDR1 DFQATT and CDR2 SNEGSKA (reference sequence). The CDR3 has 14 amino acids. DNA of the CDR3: TGCATTGCCCACGCGGGACTAGCGGGGGTTGAGCAGTTCTTC. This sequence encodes CIAHAGLAGVEQFF.

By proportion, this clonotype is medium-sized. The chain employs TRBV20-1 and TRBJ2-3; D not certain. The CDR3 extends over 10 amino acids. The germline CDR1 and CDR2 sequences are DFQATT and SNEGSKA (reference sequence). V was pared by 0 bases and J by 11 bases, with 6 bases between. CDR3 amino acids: CSARERGQYF. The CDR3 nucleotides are TGCAGTGCTAGAGAACGCGGGCAGTATTTT.

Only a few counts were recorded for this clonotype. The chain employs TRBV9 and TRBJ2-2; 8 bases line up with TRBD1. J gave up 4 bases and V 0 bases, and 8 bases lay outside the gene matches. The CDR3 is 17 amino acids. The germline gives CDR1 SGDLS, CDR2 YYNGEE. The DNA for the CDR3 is TGTGCCAGCAGCGTAGGAAGGACGCAGGGGGCCACCGGGGAGCTGTTTTTT. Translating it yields CASSVGRTQGATGELFF.

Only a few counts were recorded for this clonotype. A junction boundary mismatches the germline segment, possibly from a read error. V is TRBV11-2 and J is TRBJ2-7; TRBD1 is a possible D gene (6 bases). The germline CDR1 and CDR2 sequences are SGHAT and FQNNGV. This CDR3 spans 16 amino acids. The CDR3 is CASSLLGALGAYEQYF. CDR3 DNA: TGTGCCAGCAGCCTTTTGGGGGCCCTTGGGGCCTATGAGCAGTACTTC.

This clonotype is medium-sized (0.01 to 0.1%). DNA for the CDR3: TGCGCCAGCAGCCGTTTGGAACAGGCCCAAGAGACCCAGTACTTC. Translated, it gives CASSRLEQAQETQYF. This chain links TRBV4-1 with TRBJ2-5; D may be TRBD1 (5 bases). Looked up from germline, CDR1 is MGHRA and CDR2 is YSYEKL. The V and J ends lost 4 bases and 1 base respectively, with 13 bases between them. This CDR3 comprises 15 residues.

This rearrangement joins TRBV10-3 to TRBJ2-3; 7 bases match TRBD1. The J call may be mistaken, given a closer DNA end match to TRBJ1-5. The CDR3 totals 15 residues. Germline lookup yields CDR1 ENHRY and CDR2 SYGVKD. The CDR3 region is CAIRGDRDFTDTQHF. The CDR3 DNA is TGTGCCATCAGGGGAGACAGGGACTTCACAGATACGCAGCATTTT.

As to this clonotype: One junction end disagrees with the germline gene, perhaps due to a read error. CDR3 bases: TGTGCCAGCAGTGATGCGGACAGGGGCCATGAGACCCAGTACTTC. It yields the protein CASSDADRGHETQYF. The chain links TRBV24-1 to TRBJ2-5; TRBD1 matches 9 bases. The CDR3 totals 15 residues. Per germline, CDR1 KGHDR and CDR2 SFDVKD.

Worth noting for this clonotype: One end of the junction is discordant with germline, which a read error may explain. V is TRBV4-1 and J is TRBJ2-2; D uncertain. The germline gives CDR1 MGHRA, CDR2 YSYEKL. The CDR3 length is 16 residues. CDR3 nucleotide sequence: TGCGCCAGCAGCCAAGCCAGGTCGATTAACACCGGAGAGCTGTTTTTT. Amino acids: CASSQARSINTGELFF.

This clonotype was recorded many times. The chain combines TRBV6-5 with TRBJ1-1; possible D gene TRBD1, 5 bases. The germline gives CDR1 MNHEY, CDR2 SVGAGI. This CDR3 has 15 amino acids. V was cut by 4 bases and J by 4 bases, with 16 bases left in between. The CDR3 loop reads CASSLHTNRGTEAFF. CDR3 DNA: TGTGCCAGCAGTTTGCACACAAATAGGGGCACTGAAGCTTTCTTT.

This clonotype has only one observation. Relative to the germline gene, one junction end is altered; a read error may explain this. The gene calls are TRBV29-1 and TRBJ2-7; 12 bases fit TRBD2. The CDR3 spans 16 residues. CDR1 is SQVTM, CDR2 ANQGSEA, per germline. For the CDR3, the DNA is TGCATCGTTGAAGCCCCTAGCGGGAGGGCCCCCTACGAGCAGCACTTC. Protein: CIVEAPSGRAPYEQHF.

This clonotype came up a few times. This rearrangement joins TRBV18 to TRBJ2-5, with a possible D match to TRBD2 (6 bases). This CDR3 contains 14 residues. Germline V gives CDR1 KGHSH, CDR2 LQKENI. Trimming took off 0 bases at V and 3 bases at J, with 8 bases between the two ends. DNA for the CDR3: TGTGCCAGCTCACCACCCGGCGGGAAAGAGACCCAGTACTTC. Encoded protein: CASSPPGGKETQYF.

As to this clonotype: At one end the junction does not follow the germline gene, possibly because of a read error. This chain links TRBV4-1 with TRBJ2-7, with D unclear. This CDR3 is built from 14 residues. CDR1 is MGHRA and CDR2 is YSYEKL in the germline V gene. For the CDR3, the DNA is TGCGCCAGCAGCCAACCGATAGGGATTTACGAGCAGTATTTC. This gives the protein CASSQPIGIYEQYF.

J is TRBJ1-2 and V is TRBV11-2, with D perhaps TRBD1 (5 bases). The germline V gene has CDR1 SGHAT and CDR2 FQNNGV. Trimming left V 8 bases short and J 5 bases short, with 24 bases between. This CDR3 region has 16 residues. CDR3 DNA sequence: TGTGCCAGCGACTTAGAAACAAGGGGCCGAGGATATGGCTACACCTTC. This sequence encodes CASDLETRGRGYGYTF.

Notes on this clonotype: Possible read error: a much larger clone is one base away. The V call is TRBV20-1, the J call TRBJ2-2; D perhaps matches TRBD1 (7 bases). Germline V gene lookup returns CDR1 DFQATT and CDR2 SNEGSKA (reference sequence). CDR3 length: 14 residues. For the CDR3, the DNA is TGCAGTGCGAGAGCAGGGGGGAACATCGGGGAGCTGTTTTTT. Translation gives CSARAGGNIGELFF.

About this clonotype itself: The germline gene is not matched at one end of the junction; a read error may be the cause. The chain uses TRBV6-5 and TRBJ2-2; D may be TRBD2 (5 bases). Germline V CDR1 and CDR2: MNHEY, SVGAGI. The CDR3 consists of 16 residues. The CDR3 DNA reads TGTGCCAGCAGTCACGGGTCCCTAGGCAACACCGGGGAGCTGTTATTC. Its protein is CASSHGSLGNTGELLF.

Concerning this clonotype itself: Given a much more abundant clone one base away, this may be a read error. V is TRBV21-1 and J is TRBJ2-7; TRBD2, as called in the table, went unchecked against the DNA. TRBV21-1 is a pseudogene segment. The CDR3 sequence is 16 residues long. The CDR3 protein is CASSKGVTSAVQVKYF. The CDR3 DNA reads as TGTGCCAGCAGCAAGGGGGTTACTAGCGCGGTCCAAGTGAAGTACTTC.

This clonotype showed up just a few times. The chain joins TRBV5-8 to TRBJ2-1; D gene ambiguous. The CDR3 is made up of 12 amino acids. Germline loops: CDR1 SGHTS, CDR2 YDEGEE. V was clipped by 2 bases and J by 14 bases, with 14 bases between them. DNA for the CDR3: TGTGCCAGCAGCTTAGACTTATACCCCGAGTTCTTC. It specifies CASSLDLYPEFF. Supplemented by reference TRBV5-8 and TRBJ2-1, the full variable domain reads EAGVTQSPTHLIKTRGQQATLRCSPISGHTSVYWYQQALGLGLQFLLWYDEGEERNRGNFPPRFSGRQFPNYSSELNVNALELEDSALYLCASSLDLYPEFFGPGTRLTVL.

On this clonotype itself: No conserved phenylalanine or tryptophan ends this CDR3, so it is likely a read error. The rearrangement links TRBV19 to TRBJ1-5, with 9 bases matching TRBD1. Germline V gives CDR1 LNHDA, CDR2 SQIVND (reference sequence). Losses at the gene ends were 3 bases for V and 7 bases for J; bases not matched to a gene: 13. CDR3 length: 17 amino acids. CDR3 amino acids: CASSIPPRTGDIQPQHL. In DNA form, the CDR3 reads TGTGCCAGTAGTATCCCTCCCCGGACAGGGGATATACAGCCCCAGCATCTT.

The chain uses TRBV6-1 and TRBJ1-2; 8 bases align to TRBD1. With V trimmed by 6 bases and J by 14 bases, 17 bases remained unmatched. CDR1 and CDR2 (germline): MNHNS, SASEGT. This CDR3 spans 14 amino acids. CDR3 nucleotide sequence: TGTGCCAGCAGCGAGGACAGGGCACACTATGGCCATACCTTC. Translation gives CASSEDRAHYGHTF.

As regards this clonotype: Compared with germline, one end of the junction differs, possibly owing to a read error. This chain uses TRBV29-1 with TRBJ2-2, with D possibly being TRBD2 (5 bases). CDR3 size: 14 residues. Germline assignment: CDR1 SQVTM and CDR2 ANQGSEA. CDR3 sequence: CSSELFRNTGEMFF. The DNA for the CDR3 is TGCAGCTCTGAATTATTCAGGAACACCGGGGAGATGTTTTTT.

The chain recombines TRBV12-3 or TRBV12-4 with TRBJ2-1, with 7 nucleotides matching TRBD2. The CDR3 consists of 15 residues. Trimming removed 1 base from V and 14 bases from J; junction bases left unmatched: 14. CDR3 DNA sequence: TGTGCCAGCAGTTTAGAAGCTAGCGGATACAATGAAAAGTTCTTC. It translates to CASSLEASGYNEKFF.

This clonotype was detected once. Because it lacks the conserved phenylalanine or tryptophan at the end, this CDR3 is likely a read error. The CDR3 coding sequence is TGCACCAGCAGCTTTGATAGCGAAGGGGACAATGAGCAGTTCTTA. Residues: CTSSFDSEGDNEQFL. J is TRBJ2-1 and V is TRBV11-3; D possibly uses TRBD1 or TRBD2 (5 bases each). Looked up from germline, CDR1 is SGHNT and CDR2 is YENEEA. The CDR3 length is 15 residues.

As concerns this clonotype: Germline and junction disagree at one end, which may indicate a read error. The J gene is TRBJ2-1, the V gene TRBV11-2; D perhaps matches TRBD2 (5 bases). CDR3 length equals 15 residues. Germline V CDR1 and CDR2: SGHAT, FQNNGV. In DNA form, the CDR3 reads TGTGCCAGGAGCCCAGGACTCAGCTCCTGCAATGTGCAGTTCTTC. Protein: CARSPGLSSCNVQFF.

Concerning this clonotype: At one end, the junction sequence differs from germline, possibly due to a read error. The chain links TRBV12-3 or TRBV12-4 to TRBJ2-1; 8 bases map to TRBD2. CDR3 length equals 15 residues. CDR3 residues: CSSTLLASGHNEQLF. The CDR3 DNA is TGTTCCAGCACTTTGCTGGCTAGCGGGCACAATGAGCAGCTCTTC.

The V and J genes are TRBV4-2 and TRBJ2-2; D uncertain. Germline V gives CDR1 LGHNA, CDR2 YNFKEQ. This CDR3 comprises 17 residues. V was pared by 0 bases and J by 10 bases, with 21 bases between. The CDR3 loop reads CASSQDLVTFDIEELFF. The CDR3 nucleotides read TGTGCCAGCAGCCAAGATTTGGTGACTTTCGACATCGAGGAGCTGTTTTTT.